Listed here is a single T cell receptor (beta chain). Antigen specificity is unknown. These data come from a study of shared clonotypes between healthy human individuals. Using immunoSEQ multiplex PCR, the repertoire was profiled, and TCRdb retains in-frame clones only, with some absent. The sample records 2 million to 3 million clones, 93% being singletons. Findings and caveats of the study: Shared across a handful of donors were 4% to 6% of the naive CD4 clonotypes.

Deletions cut 1 base from V and 5 bases from J, with 12 bases between. Germline V gene sequence: CDR1 LNHDA, CDR2 SQIVND (reference sequence). The CDR3 has 14 amino acids. The sequencing input was naive CD4+ T cells from PBMCs. Subset meaning: CD45RA+ positively selected. The chain links TRBV19 to TRBJ2-7, with no clear D. The source of this sequence is a man aged 18 to 29 in good health. Some clones in this sample may be carry-over from other donors' samples. The CDR3, as DNA: TGTGCCAGTAGTATAGGATACCGGGTCAACGAGCAGTACTTC. Amino acid sequence: CASSIGYRVNEQYF.